This T cell receptor beta chain was recorded in a study of cytomegalovirus exposure and HLA in healthy donors. The PCR was carried out with 60 Vbeta primers and 13 Jbeta primers. Assay used: immunoSEQ multiplex PCR; TCRdb lists only in-frame clones, some missing. The data show 140,000 or so clones, around 80% seen once. Germline CDR1 and CDR2: SGHNT and YYREEE (reference sequence). CDR3 size: 14 residues. V lost 2 bases and J lost 5; bases outside the gene matches: 3. Only a few counts were recorded for this clone. This receptor was identified in a middle-aged man in good health and CMV-seronegative. The chain carries TRBV5-4 and TRBJ2-5, with 10 positions matching TRBD2. The source material was PBMCs. Here the CDR3 reads CASSFGTSAETQYF. DNA of the CDR3: TGTGCCAGCAGCTTTGGGACTAGCGCCGAGACCCAGTACTTC.